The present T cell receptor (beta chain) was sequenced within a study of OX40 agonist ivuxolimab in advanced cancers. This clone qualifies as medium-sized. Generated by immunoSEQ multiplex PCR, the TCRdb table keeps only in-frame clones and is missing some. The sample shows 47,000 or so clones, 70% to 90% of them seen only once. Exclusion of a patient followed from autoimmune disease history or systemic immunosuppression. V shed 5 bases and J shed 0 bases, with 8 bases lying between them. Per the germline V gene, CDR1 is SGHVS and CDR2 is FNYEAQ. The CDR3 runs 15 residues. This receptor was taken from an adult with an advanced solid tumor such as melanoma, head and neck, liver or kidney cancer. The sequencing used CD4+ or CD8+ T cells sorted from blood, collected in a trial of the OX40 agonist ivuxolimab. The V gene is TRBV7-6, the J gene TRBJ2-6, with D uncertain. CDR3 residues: CASSQIFSGANVLTF. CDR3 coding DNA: TGTGCCAGCAGCCAGATATTCTCTGGGGCCAACGTCCTGACTTTC. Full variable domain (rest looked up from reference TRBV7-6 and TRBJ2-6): GAGVSQSPRYKVTKRGQDVALRCDPISGHVSLYWYRQALGQGPEFLTYFNYEAQQDKSGLPNDRFSAERPEGSISTLTIQRTEQRDSAMYRCASSQIFSGANVLTFGAGSRLTVL.